This is a list of T cell receptor beta chains from one sample in a study of T cell repertoires in cytomegalovirus infection. TCRdb re-derived calls from the reads in MiXCR, one entry per CDR3 protein. The data contain about 500,000 distinct CDR3 sequences, around 35% of them seen just once; the ten biggest clones take up roughly a sixth. Their antigens remain unidentified. Sequencing was performed on cultured PBMCs, taken from culture after CMV antigen stimulation. The receptors shown here come from a human donor in good health (CMV status not recorded). Some clones in this sample may be carry-over from other donors' samples. Each CDR3 is given with its conserved first and last residue. Each record gives: clone size, D gene, V gene, J gene, CDR3 DNA, CDR3 protein. A D gene is named only where the DNA matches it firmly. The size entry is marked missing in some rows and otherwise reads once, few, many or a size class.

size: .; D: .; V: TRBV7-6; J: TRBJ2-2; DNA: TGTGCCAGCAGCGCTAGATCCGGGGAGCTGTTTTTT; CDR3: CASSARSGELFF
size: many; D: TRBD1; V: TRBV7-2; J: TRBJ1-6; DNA: TGTGCCAGCAGCTGGAGGGACAGGGGTAATTCACCCCTCCACTTT; CDR3: CASSWRDRGNSPLHF
size: many; D: TRBD2; V: TRBV7-8; J: TRBJ2-1; DNA: TGTGCCAGCAGCTTAGGACTAGCGGATGAGCAGTTCTTC; CDR3: CASSLGLADEQFF
size: .; D: .; V: TRBV19; J: TRBJ2-5; DNA: TGTGCCACCAGGGTTTCGGAGACCCAGTACTTC; CDR3: CATRVSETQYF
size: few; D: TRBD2; V: TRBV2; J: TRBJ2-3; DNA: TGTGCCGGTTCGGGACTAGCAACAGATACGCAGTATTTT; CDR3: CAGSGLATDTQYF
size: .; D: TRBD1; V: TRBV20-1; J: TRBJ1-1; DNA: TGCAGTGCTAGCCAGGACAGGGAAGCTTTCTTT; CDR3: CSASQDREAFF
size: many; D: TRBD1; V: TRBV7-2; J: TRBJ1-2; DNA: TGTGCCAGCAGCTTTGGGAGACAGGGGGCGCCCGGCTACACCTTC; CDR3: CASSFGRQGAPGYTF
size: once; D: .; V: TRBV29-1; J: TRBJ2-3; DNA: TGCAGCGTGGGCCCGGGGGTTCGGACAGATACGCAGTATTTT; CDR3: CSVGPGVRTDTQYF
size: few; D: TRBD2; V: TRBV19; J: TRBJ2-3; DNA: TGTGCCAGTAGTGCCGATAGCGGGAGCAGGACAGATACGCAGTATTTT; CDR3: CASSADSGSRTDTQYF
size: .; D: .; V: TRBV11-2; J: TRBJ1-1; DNA: TGTGCCAGCAGCTTAGGGCCCGCGTCCACTGAAGCTTTCTTT; CDR3: CASSLGPASTEAFF
size: few; D: .; V: TRBV12-3/TRBV12-4; J: TRBJ1-5; DNA: TGTGCCAGCAGTTTAGGGCATGGGAGCAATCAGCCCCAGCATTTT; CDR3: CASSLGHGSNQPQHF
size: few; D: .; V: TRBV10-2; J: TRBJ2-3; DNA: TGCGCCAGCAGTATGAGCGGAGATACGCAGTATTTT; CDR3: CASSMSGDTQYF
size: few; D: TRBD1; V: TRBV7-9; J: TRBJ2-4; DNA: TGTGCCAGCAGCACTCTCCAGGGGGCGGTTGCCAAAAACATTCAGTACTTC; CDR3: CASSTLQGAVAKNIQYF
size: .; D: .; V: TRBV4-1; J: TRBJ2-3; DNA: TGCGCCAGCAGCCGGGAGGTCTCTCGCACAGATACGCAGTATTTT; CDR3: CASSREVSRTDTQYF
size: .; D: TRBD1; V: TRBV6-1; J: TRBJ1-5; DNA: TGTGCCAGCAGAAGGGATGGACAGGGCAGCAATCAGCCCCAGCATTTT; CDR3: CASRRDGQGSNQPQHF
size: .; D: .; V: TRBV9; J: TRBJ2-2; DNA: TGTGCCAGCAGACCCGACGCGGGAACTGGGGAGCTGTTTTTT; CDR3: CASRPDAGTGELFF
size: few; D: .; V: TRBV4-1; J: TRBJ2-5; DNA: TGCGCCAGCAGCCAAGGGCCACAGGGAAAAGTAGAGACCCAGTACTTC; CDR3: CASSQGPQGKVETQYF
size: few; D: .; V: TRBV29-1; J: TRBJ1-1; DNA: TGCAGCGTCCTCCTACAGTACACTGAAGCTTTCTTT; CDR3: CSVLLQYTEAFF
size: .; D: TRBD2; V: TRBV6-4; J: TRBJ2-1; DNA: TGTGCCAGCAGTGTACAGTCCCGGGAGTTGGGGGGGGAGCAGTTCTTC; CDR3: CASSVQSRELGGEQFF
size: few; D: .; V: TRBV10-3; J: TRBJ2-3; DNA: TGTGCCATCGGAGACCCTACGGACAGCCTAACAGATACGCAGTATTTT; CDR3: CAIGDPTDSLTDTQYF
size: few; D: TRBD2; V: TRBV25-1; J: TRBJ2-3; DNA: TGTGCCAGCAGTGAATATGGTACTCGCGCGGGAGGGACAGATACGCAGTATTTT; CDR3: CASSEYGTRAGGTDTQYF
size: .; D: TRBD1; V: TRBV7-9; J: TRBJ2-7; DNA: TGTGCCAGCACCGGACAGGGGATCCACGAGCAGTACTTC; CDR3: CASTGQGIHEQYF
size: few; D: TRBD1; V: TRBV7-8; J: TRBJ2-1; DNA: TGTGCCAGCAGCCTCGCGCCGGGACAGGGGTATGAGCAGTTCTTC; CDR3: CASSLAPGQGYEQFF
size: .; D: .; V: TRBV27; J: TRBJ2-1; DNA: TGTGCCAGCATGGGAGGGGGGATCCTTGAGCAGTTCTTC; CDR3: CASMGGGILEQFF
size: once; D: TRBD2; V: TRBV19; J: TRBJ2-5; DNA: TGTGCCAGTAGTATAGGCCTGGCGGGAGGACCTCAAGAGACCCAGTACTTC; CDR3: CASSIGLAGGPQETQYF
size: .; D: .; V: TRBV2; J: TRBJ2-7; DNA: TGTGCCAGCATCCGGGACTACGAGCAGTACTTC; CDR3: CASIRDYEQYF
size: .; D: TRBD1; V: TRBV14; J: TRBJ1-1; DNA: TGTGCCAGCAGCCGAGGGACAGGGCTATCCGAAGCTTTCTTT; CDR3: CASSRGTGLSEAFF
size: .; D: TRBD2; V: TRBV4-1; J: TRBJ2-1; DNA: TGCGCCAGCAGCTACAAGGTTACATTAGCGGGAGAACCCAATGAGCAGTTCTTC; CDR3: CASSYKVTLAGEPNEQFF
size: .; D: .; V: TRBV11-2; J: TRBJ2-1; DNA: TGTGCCAGCAGCTTAGGGGGACACAACAATGAGCAGTTCTTC; CDR3: CASSLGGHNNEQFF
size: .; D: TRBD1; V: TRBV7-6; J: TRBJ2-1; DNA: TGTGCCAGCAGCTCGGGACAGGGGGCAGACAATGAGCAGTTCTTC; CDR3: CASSSGQGADNEQFF
size: few; D: TRBD2; V: TRBV15; J: TRBJ2-5; DNA: TGTGCCACCAGCACCCCTTTCGCGGGAGGAGGAGAGACCCAGTACTTC; CDR3: CATSTPFAGGGETQYF
size: few; D: .; V: TRBV6-6; J: TRBJ2-1; DNA: TGTGCCAGCAGTTACGGCCTACAGGGTTTCTCCCAACCCAATGAGCAGTTCTTC; CDR3: CASSYGLQGFSQPNEQFF
size: .; D: .; V: TRBV7-2; J: TRBJ2-1; DNA: TGTGCCAGCAGCTACCAGACAGGTTCCTACAATGAGCAGTTCTTC; CDR3: CASSYQTGSYNEQFF
size: .; D: TRBD2; V: TRBV6-2/TRBV6-3; J: TRBJ2-6; DNA: TGTGCCAGCAGTCCGGAACTAGCGGGGGCTGGGGCCAACGTCCTGACTTTC; CDR3: CASSPELAGAGANVLTF
size: few; D: TRBD2; V: TRBV14; J: TRBJ2-1; DNA: TGTGCCAGCAGCCAAGCCGGGACTAGCGGCAATGAGCAGTTCTTC; CDR3: CASSQAGTSGNEQFF
size: .; D: .; V: TRBV27; J: TRBJ2-6; DNA: TGTGCGCAGGCTGGGGCCAACGTCCTGACTTTC; CDR3: CAQAGANVLTF
size: once; D: .; V: TRBV28; J: TRBJ1-3; DNA: TGTGCCAGCAGTCCCGGACGTCCGAGTGGCACCATATATTTT; CDR3: CASSPGRPSGTIYF
size: .; D: .; V: TRBV27; J: TRBJ2-7; DNA: TGTGCCAGCAGTTTCTCAGGGAGGTCATACGAGCAGTACTTC; CDR3: CASSFSGRSYEQYF
size: .; D: .; V: TRBV28; J: TRBJ2-1; DNA: TGTGCCAGCAGTACGACTAGGGAGCAGTTCTTC; CDR3: CASSTTREQFF
size: few; D: .; V: TRBV4-2; J: TRBJ2-4; DNA: TGTGCCAGCAGTTCGATAGGTGAAGGCATTCAGTACTTC; CDR3: CASSSIGEGIQYF
size: .; D: .; V: TRBV2; J: TRBJ1-2; DNA: TGTGCCAGCAGCTCCGGGACGCCAGCCTATGGCTACACCTTC; CDR3: CASSSGTPAYGYTF
size: many; D: .; V: TRBV7-2; J: TRBJ1-6; DNA: TGTGCCAGCAGCTTAGCGCCCGGGGGTAATTCACCCCTCCACTTT; CDR3: CASSLAPGGNSPLHF